Below are 8 T cell receptor beta chains sequenced from a single sample in a study of T cells in Graves' hyperthyroidism and ophthalmopathy. RNA transcripts yielded amplified TCR beta CDR3 regions. First-round RT-PCR of the TCR CDR3 relied on the HTBI primer set. From the multiplex PCR reads, TCRdb called clonotypes with MiXCR, one entry per CDR3 protein. Of 250,000 to 350,000 distinct CDR3 sequences listed, roughly 15% are singletons. The specimen was blood. The origin of the receptors is a man aged 25 to 40 with Graves' hyperthyroidism.

This clonotype showed up many times. The genes are TRBV5-5 and TRBJ1-4, with D uncertain. V dropped 1 base and J dropped 6 bases, with 13 bases sitting between them. The length of the CDR3 is 15 residues. Germline CDR1 is SGHKS and CDR2 is YYEKEE (reference sequence). The CDR3 is CASSLLLGVDEKLFF. DNA for the CDR3: TGTGCCAGCAGCTTGCTCTTGGGTGTCGATGAAAAACTGTTTTTT.

This clonotype was observed a few times. This chain links TRBV7-9 with TRBJ1-1; 7 bases map to TRBD1. This CDR3 comprises 18 residues. The V segment lost 0 bases and the J segment 3 bases; nucleotides outside the gene matches: 13. CDR1 and CDR2 from the germline V gene are SEHNR and FQNEAQ (reference sequence). The CDR3 DNA reads TGTGCCAGCAGCTTAGCCCTTCGAAAGGCAGGGGGAGACACTGAAGCTTTCTTT. Protein product: CASSLALRKAGGDTEAFF. The full variable domain, its missing parts supplied by reference TRBV7-9 and TRBJ1-1, is DTGVSQNPRHKITKRGQNVTFRCDPISEHNRLYWYRQTLGQGPEFLTYFQNEAQLEKSRLLSDRFSAERPKGSFSTLEIQRTEQGDSAMYLCASSLALRKAGGDTEAFFGQGTRLTVV.

This clonotype was detected many times. This chain uses TRBV28 with TRBJ1-1; maybe TRBD1 (5 bases). Germline V lookup: CDR1 MDHEN, CDR2 SYDVKM. V was shortened by 8 bases and J by 5 bases, with 9 bases between the two germline ends. CDR3 length equals 11 residues. In DNA form, the CDR3 reads TGTGCCAGCGCGGGGGGAACTGAAGCTTTCTTT. It is translated as CASAGGTEAFF.

This clonotype has ten or more counts. The J gene is TRBJ2-5, the V gene TRBV7-2; the D is unclear. CDR1 and CDR2 from the germline V gene are SGHTA and FQGNSA. Trimming shortened V by 0 bases and J by 2 bases, and 7 bases separated the two germline ends. The CDR3 has 14 amino acids. This CDR3 is CASSLAHGQETQYF. CDR3 sequence (DNA): TGTGCCAGCAGCTTAGCGCACGGGCAAGAGACCCAGTACTTC.

The J gene is TRBJ2-6, the V gene TRBV5-1; unclear D gene. V was trimmed by 0 bases and J by 2 bases, leaving 9 bases between them. Germline assignment: CDR1 SGHRS and CDR2 YFSETQ. The CDR3 covers 16 residues. CDR3 DNA: TGCGCCAGCAGCTTGGTGGTGGGTGCTGGGGCCAACGTCCTGACTTTC. As protein: CASSLVVGAGANVLTF. The variable domain in full, with the rest retrieved from reference TRBV5-1 and TRBJ2-6, is KAGVTQTPRYLIKTRGQQVTLSCSPISGHRSVSWYQQTPGQGLQFLFEYFSETQRNKGNFPGRFSGRQFSNSRSEMNVSTLELGDSALYLCASSLVVGAGANVLTFGAGSRLTVL.

This clonotype was seen more than once but under ten times. The chain employs TRBV29-1 and TRBJ1-4; D possibly corresponds to TRBD1 (5 bases). Trimming removed 7 bases at V and 4 bases at J, with 22 bases between. In germline, CDR1 is SQVTM, CDR2 ANQGSEA. The CDR3 loop spans 16 amino acids. In DNA, the CDR3 is TGCAGCGCCTCCCGGGGAGGGGACGGGGATAATGAAAAACTGTTTTTT. It translates to CSASRGGDGDNEKLFF.

This clonotype occurred many times. This chain links TRBV6-1 with TRBJ1-2; 10 bases match TRBD1. The CDR3 sequence is 14 residues long. Per the germline V gene, CDR1 is MNHNS and CDR2 is SASEGT. V lost 6 bases and J lost 4; bases outside the gene matches: 5. The CDR3 region has the DNA TGTGCCAGCAGGAGACAGGGGGCCCTCTATGGCTACACCTTC. Translation: CASRRQGALYGYTF.

The chain is built from TRBV7-9 and TRBJ2-2; 9 bases line up with TRBD1. Per germline, CDR1 SEHNR and CDR2 FQNEAQ (reference sequence). Trimming removed 3 bases from V and 7 bases from J; junction bases left unmatched: 6. The CDR3 is 15 residues long. The CDR3 bases are TGTGCCAGCAGCTTCCGACAGGGGGGGATCGGGGAGCTGTTTTTT. This codes for CASSFRQGGIGELFF. Supplemented by reference TRBV7-9 and TRBJ2-2, the full variable domain reads DTGVSQNPRHKITKRGQNVTFRCDPISEHNRLYWYRQTLGQGPEFLTYFQNEAQLEKSRLLSDRFSAERPKGSFSTLEIQRTEQGDSAMYLCASSFRQGGIGELFFGEGSRLTVL.